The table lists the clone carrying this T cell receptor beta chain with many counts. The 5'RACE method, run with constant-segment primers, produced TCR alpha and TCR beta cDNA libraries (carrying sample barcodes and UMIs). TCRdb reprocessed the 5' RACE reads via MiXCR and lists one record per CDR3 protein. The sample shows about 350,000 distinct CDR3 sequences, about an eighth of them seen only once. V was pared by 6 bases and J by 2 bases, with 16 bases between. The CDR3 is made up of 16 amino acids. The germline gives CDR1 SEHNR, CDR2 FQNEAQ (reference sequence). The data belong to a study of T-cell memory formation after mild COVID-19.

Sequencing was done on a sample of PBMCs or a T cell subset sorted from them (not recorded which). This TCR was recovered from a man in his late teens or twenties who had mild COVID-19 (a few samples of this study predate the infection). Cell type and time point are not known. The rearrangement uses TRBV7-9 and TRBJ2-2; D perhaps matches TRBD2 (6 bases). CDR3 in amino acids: CASRLAYGANTGELFF. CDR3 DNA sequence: TGTGCCAGCAGGCTAGCGTACGGGGCTAACACCGGGGAGCTGTTTTTT.